This T cell receptor beta chain was captured in a study of early T cells in non-severe SARS-CoV-2 infection. About the research overall: Bulk RNA isolated from unsorted whole blood underwent sequencing; chains were not paired.

In this sample, this clonotype turned up many times. V lost 2 bases and J 4 bases, leaving 15 bases between the germline ends. CDR3 length equals 16 residues. Germline V CDR1 and CDR2: LNHDA, SQIVND (reference sequence). Individual cDNA molecules carried attached unique molecular identifiers. TCRdb used MiXCR to reprocess the 5' RACE reads, holding one entry per CDR3 protein. The sample yields tens of thousands of distinct CDR3 sequences, more than 14% seen once. The chain combines TRBV19 with TRBJ1-5, with TRBD1 as a possible D gene (5 bases). This clonotype was obtained from an adult who was a healthcare worker with PCR-confirmed SARS-CoV-2 infection or an uninfected control (not recorded which). The specimen comprised whole blood, sampled at baseline. The DNA of the CDR3 is TGTGCCAGTAGTATATACCGGGGCAGCGGAAATCAGCCCCAGCATTTT. Residues: CASSIYRGSGNQPQHF.